Presented here are 24 T cell receptor beta chains from one specimen sequenced in a study of beta chain features in type 1 diabetes. Findings of the study overall: All four CD4+ subsets from Type 1 diabetes patients carried moderately but significantly shorter TCRB CDR3s.

Sequencing targeted expressed TCRB transcripts, as all isolated RNA had been reverse transcribed. Clones were read by immunoSEQ multiplex PCR, and TCRdb kept only the in-frame ones, dropping some. Here the sample spans 500,000 to 800,000 clones, 12% being singletons. For these TCRs, the target antigens are not known. The sequencing sample was made of naive CD4+ T cells from blood. These receptor sequences come from a man aged 30-40 years with type 1 diabetes.

This clone was observed a handful of times. This sample also contains other DNA sequences that code for the same CDR3. V usage is TRBV19 and J usage is TRBJ1-1; D not certain. There are 13 residues in the CDR3. The V gene lost 9 bases and the J gene lost 0 bases, with 11 bases spanning the gap. Germline V CDR1 and CDR2: LNHDA, SQIVND (reference sequence). The CDR3 nucleotides are TGTGCCAGCACGCGGACGGTGAACACTGAAGCTTTCTTT. This gives the protein CASTRTVNTEAFF.

About this clone: Other nucleotide sequences from this sample produce the same CDR3. The chain couples TRBV28 to TRBJ2-5, with 11 bases aligning to TRBD1. CDR3 length: 15 residues. In germline, CDR1 is MDHEN, CDR2 SYDVKM. After removal of 5 bases from V and 5 bases from J, the junction contained 7 bases not matched to a gene. The CDR3 loop is CASSPGQGAGETQYF. The CDR3 DNA sequence: TGTGCCAGCAGTCCAGGACAGGGGGCGGGGGAGACCCAGTACTTC.

Only a few counts were recorded for this clone. The chain carries TRBV9 and TRBJ1-1; 8 nucleotides match TRBD1. This CDR3 has 13 residues. Germline V gene sequence: CDR1 SGDLS, CDR2 YYNGEE. Trimming at V came to 4 bases and at J to 3 bases, leaving 2 bases not matched to a gene. CDR3 nucleotides: TGTGCCAGCAGCTCACAGGGGGACACTGAAGCTTTCTTT. It codes for CASSSQGDTEAFF.

This clone showed up just a few times. The CDR3 reads CASSYSGTSGDRQFF. Here the CDR3 DNA reads TGTGCCAGCAGTTACTCCGGGACTAGCGGGGACCGCCAGTTCTTC. The chain recombines TRBV6-5 with TRBJ2-1; 13 nucleotides line up with TRBD2. Germline V CDR1 and CDR2: MNHEY, SVGAGI. This CDR3 contains 15 residues. With 0 bases clipped from V and 13 bases from J, the junction kept 6 bases outside the gene matches.

Here the CDR3 DNA reads TGTGCCAGCAGCGTAGGAGGGACAACCTACACAGATACGCAGTATTTT. Its translation: CASSVGGTTYTDTQYF. This chain joins TRBV9 and TRBJ2-3, with D possibly TRBD1 on 6 matching bases. Germline CDR1 SGDLS, CDR2 YYNGEE. The CDR3 runs 16 residues. V lost 0 bases to trimming and J lost 2 bases, with 13 bases between them.

This clone has a handful of counts. The chain joins TRBV5-1 to TRBJ2-1, with D maybe TRBD1 (6 bases). V was pared by 7 bases and J by 3 bases, with 17 bases between. CDR3 size: 15 residues. Germline CDR1 and CDR2: SGHRS and YFSETQ. The CDR3 spells CASDRGGQSYNEQFF. The CDR3 bases are TGCGCCAGCGATAGAGGCGGACAGAGCTACAATGAGCAGTTCTTC.

The chain combines TRBV30 with TRBJ2-7; TRBD1 aligns across 7 bases. V lost 4 bases, J lost 7 bases, and 13 bases stayed unmatched. The CDR3 runs 14 residues. CDR1 and CDR2 from the germline V gene are GTSNPN and SVGIG (reference sequence). Written as DNA, the CDR3 is TGTGCCTGGAAACGATTAAGGGGGCCCAAAGAGCAGTACTTC. This translates into CAWKRLRGPKEQYF.

The rearrangement uses TRBV28 and TRBJ2-3, with 8 bases fitting TRBD1. V shed 3 bases and J 6 bases; nucleotides not matched to a gene: 8. The CDR3 totals 15 residues. CDR1 is MDHEN, CDR2 SYDVKM, per germline. Here the CDR3 DNA reads TGTGCCAGCAGTTTGTCGGACAGGGCTCAGGATACGCAGTATTTT. The encoded protein is CASSLSDRAQDTQYF.

In this sample, this clone turned up a few times. J is TRBJ1-1 and V is TRBV15, with D uncertain. This CDR3 is built from 13 residues. The V end lost 0 bases, the J end lost 8 bases, and 10 bases lay between the germline ends. The germline gives CDR1 LNHNV, CDR2 YYDKDF (reference sequence). The chain's CDR3 is CATSRDWSKEAFF. The CDR3 DNA follows: TGTGCCACCAGCAGAGATTGGAGTAAAGAAGCTTTCTTT.

The V call is TRBV12-5, the J call TRBJ1-6, with D perhaps matching TRBD1 (5 bases). The CDR3 is 16 amino acids. Trimming stripped 7 bases from V and 8 bases from J, with 21 bases between. CDR1 is LGHNT, CDR2 FRNRAP, per germline. CDR3 coding DNA: TGTGCTAGTGCTAAAACAGGCCTGGACGCGGATTCACCCCTCCACTTT. Translated: CASAKTGLDADSPLHF.

A few counts support this clone. The chain couples TRBV11-3 to TRBJ1-4; D perhaps matches TRBD1 (6 bases). Germline CDR1 and CDR2: SGHNT and YENEEA. Trimming cost V 5 bases and J 4 bases, with 14 bases left between them. The CDR3 sequence is 15 residues long. The CDR3 sequence is CASSRRTGFNEKLFF. The CDR3 DNA is TGTGCCAGCAGCCGCCGAACAGGGTTTAATGAAAAACTGTTTTTT.

This clone was counted a few times. The rearrangement links TRBV5-1 to TRBJ2-3; D is undetermined. CDR1 and CDR2 (germline): SGHRS, YFSETQ. Trimming pared 2 bases from V and 5 bases from J, leaving 12 bases between. The CDR3 contains 14 residues. The CDR3: CASSLGDSQDTQYF. The DNA for the CDR3 is TGCGCCAGCAGCTTAGGCGATAGCCAAGATACGCAGTATTTT.

This clone was observed a handful of times. The same CDR3 arises from other DNA sequences in this sample as well. The rearrangement joins TRBV9 to TRBJ2-3; D call uncertain. The CDR3 contains 13 residues. Germline assignment: CDR1 SGDLS and CDR2 YYNGEE. V was pared by 0 bases and J by 1 base, with 3 bases between. The CDR3 DNA reads as TGTGCCAGCAGCGTAGTCGGCACAGATACGCAGTATTTT. This encodes CASSVVGTDTQYF. The entire variable domain, with the rest obtained from reference TRBV9 and TRBJ2-3, is as follows: DSGVTQTPKHLITATGQRVTLRCSPRSGDLSVYWYQQSLDQGLQFLIQYYNGEERAKGNILERFSAQQFPDLHSELNLSSLELGDSALYFCASSVVGTDTQYFGPGTRLTVL.

At least ten counts were recorded for this clone. The identical CDR3 is also encoded by other nucleotide sequences in the sample. This chain links TRBV7-2 with TRBJ2-3; D possibly corresponds to TRBD2 (6 bases). Looked up from germline, CDR1 is SGHTA and CDR2 is FQGNSA. V was trimmed by 1 base and J by 0 bases, leaving 8 bases between them. This CDR3 has 15 residues. The CDR3 nucleotides are TGTGCCAGCAGCTTAGTAGCGGCTAGCACAGATACGCAGTATTTT. Its protein is CASSLVAASTDTQYF. The variable domain in full, with the rest retrieved from reference TRBV7-2 and TRBJ2-3, is GAGVSQSPSNKVTEKGKDVELRCDPISGHTALYWYRQSLGQGLEFLIYFQGNSAPDKSGLPSDRFSAERTGGSVSTLTIQRTQQEDSAVYLCASSLVAASTDTQYFGPGTRLTVL.

The CDR3: CASSLSGYQPQHF. In DNA form, the CDR3 reads TGTGCCAGCAGTTTATCCGGCTATCAGCCCCAGCATTTT. The chain carries TRBV27 and TRBJ1-5, with D hard to call. The CDR3 is 13 amino acids. The germline CDR1 and CDR2 sequences are MNHEY and SMNVEV (reference sequence). The V gene lost 0 bases and the J gene lost 5 bases, with 5 bases spanning the gap.

This clone has only a few counts. The V and J genes are TRBV4-2 and TRBJ2-3; 10 positions agree with TRBD2. V lost 0 bases and J lost 6; bases outside the gene matches: 9. The CDR3 covers 17 residues. Germline CDR1 LGHNA, CDR2 YNFKEQ. In nucleotides, the CDR3 is TGTGCCAGCAGCCAAGATCTAAGCGGGGGGGCCTCTGATACGCAGTATTTT. As protein: CASSQDLSGGASDTQYF.

The chain recombines TRBV5-6 with TRBJ2-1; 12 bases map to TRBD2. J lost 0 bases, V lost 0 bases, and 1 base had no gene match. Germline loops: CDR1 SGHDT, CDR2 YYEEEE. The CDR3 contains 17 residues. The CDR3 DNA reads as TGTGCCAGCAGCTTGGAGACTAGCGGGGGCTCCTACAATGAGCAGTTCTTC. Residues: CASSLETSGGSYNEQFF.

The J gene is TRBJ2-1, the V gene TRBV9, with D unresolved. Trimming removed 0 bases from V and 0 bases from J, with 10 bases in between. Germline V CDR1 and CDR2: SGDLS, YYNGEE. The CDR3 is 16 residues long. CDR3 protein: CASSVGTLSSYNEQFF. The DNA of the CDR3 is TGTGCCAGCAGCGTAGGCACTCTCAGCTCCTACAATGAGCAGTTCTTC.

This clone was counted between two and nine times. The chain joins TRBV9 to TRBJ1-2; perhaps TRBD1 as D (5 bases). The CDR3 length is 14 residues. Germline V gives CDR1 SGDLS, CDR2 YYNGEE. Trimming pared 3 bases from V and 4 bases from J, leaving 13 bases between. The CDR3 nucleotides are TGTGCCAGCAGCGCCAACTGGGGCACCTATGGCTACACCTTC. Its translation: CASSANWGTYGYTF.

The chain uses TRBV9 and TRBJ1-1; TRBD1 agrees at 7 bases. This CDR3 is 14 amino acids long. Losses at the gene ends were 4 bases for V and 2 bases for J; bases not matched to a gene: 5. The V gene's germline CDR1 is SGDLS and CDR2 YYNGEE. The CDR3 loop reads CASSSDRENTEAFF. CDR3 in DNA: TGTGCCAGCAGCTCTGACAGGGAAAACACTGAAGCTTTCTTT.

This clone has a handful of counts. This chain links TRBV9 with TRBJ1-2; D might be TRBD1 (6 bases). The germline V gene encodes CDR1 SGDLS and CDR2 YYNGEE. V was shortened by 3 bases and J by 9 bases, with 18 bases between the two germline ends. The CDR3 extends over 14 amino acids. The CDR3 sequence: CASSASTGPRSYTF. The CDR3 DNA reads as TGTGCCAGCAGCGCCTCGACAGGACCCAGGAGCTACACCTTC.

This clone occurred a few times. The V call is TRBV5-1, the J call TRBJ1-1, with TRBD1 matching 8 bases. Trimming took 0 bases from V and 1 from J; bases not matched to a gene: 8. Germline lookup yields CDR1 SGHRS and CDR2 YFSETQ. The CDR3 length is 17 residues. CDR3 in amino acids: CASSLAPGQAGNTEAFF. Written as DNA, the CDR3 is TGCGCCAGCAGCTTGGCCCCGGGACAGGCAGGGAACACTGAAGCTTTCTTT.

This clone was seen only a few times. The V and J genes are TRBV5-6 and TRBJ2-6; 10 bases fit TRBD1. The CDR3 is made up of 18 amino acids. The V and J ends lost 2 bases and 3 bases, in that order; junction bases with no gene match: 8. The germline gives CDR1 SGHDT, CDR2 YYEEEE. The CDR3 sequence: CASSFLRDRGLGANVLTF. The CDR3 DNA sequence: TGTGCCAGCAGCTTCCTTCGAGACAGGGGGCTTGGGGCCAACGTCCTGACTTTC. The whole variable domain, remainder taken from reference TRBV5-6 and TRBJ2-6, is DAGVTQSPTHLIKTRGQQVTLRCSPKSGHDTVSWYQQALGQGPQFIFQYYEEEERQRGNFPDRFSGHQFPNYSSELNVNALLLGDSALYLCASSFLRDRGLGANVLTFGAGSRLTVL.

The rearrangement joins TRBV14 to TRBJ2-1, with a weak D call TRBD1 (6 bases). The CDR3 runs to 15 residues. The germline V gene has CDR1 SGHDN and CDR2 FVKESK. Trimming cost V 5 bases and J 4 bases, with 15 bases left between them. For the CDR3, the DNA is TGTGCCAGCAGCTCAGGACAGCGTACTTACAATGAGCAGTTCTTC. Amino acids: CASSSGQRTYNEQFF.